This T cell receptor beta chain came from a study of response to subunit inactivated influenza vaccine. TCRdb used MiXCR to reprocess the RT-PCR reads, holding one entry per CDR3 protein. The sample yields hundreds of thousands of distinct CDR3 sequences, less than 20% seen once. Sequencing was performed on PBMCs from blood, taken about 13 days after vaccination. The TCR comes from a man aged 45-60 years who received an inactivated influenza vaccine.

The CDR3 nucleotides are TGTGCCAGCAGGATGACAGGAGCCTGGGATGAGCAGTTCTTC. Its protein is CASRMTGAWDEQFF. V is TRBV27 and J is TRBJ2-1; weak D call: TRBD1 (6 bases). CDR3 length: 14 residues. The germline V and J ends were trimmed by 6 bases and 8 bases, with 17 bases remaining between them. Germline V lookup: CDR1 MNHEY, CDR2 SMNVEV (reference sequence).